Listed below are T cell receptor beta chains from one sample, sequenced in a study of cytomegalovirus exposure and HLA in healthy donors. Assay used: immunoSEQ multiplex PCR; TCRdb lists only in-frame clones, some missing. The sample has 260,000 or so clones, roughly 90% seen once. What was sequenced was PBMCs. The receptors come from a woman aged 18-29 years in good health and CMV-seronegative. The CDR3 runs from the conserved cysteine through the conserved F or W.

TRBJ2-1,14,TRBV6-1,CASSRTSFGNEQFF
TRBJ2-1,13,TRBV28,CASTKDTYNEQFF
TRBJ2-2,14,TRBV12-5,CASGLADHTGELFF
TRBJ2-1,11,TRBV29-1,CSAVGDNEQFF
TRBJ2-2,16,TRBV9,CASSVHVKPGTGELFF
TRBJ2-1,17,TRBV11-1,CASSPHLAGGIQNEQFF
TRBJ1-6,13,TRBV11-1,CASSTDRGSPLHF
TRBJ2-7,16,TRBV4-1,CASSQVPGQGLYEQYF
TRBJ2-5,16,TRBV27,CASSLTSGRPQETQYF
TRBJ2-3,13,TRBV13,CASSLGGTDTQYF
TRBJ1-2,14,TRBV9,CASSRPGTGHGYTF
TRBJ2-7,13,TRBV6-1,CASSGDRSYEQYF
TRBJ1-1,14,TRBV7-2,CASSLGGANTEAFF
TRBJ2-7,14,TRBV6-5,CASKRRTSGYEQYF
TRBJ2-7,15,TRBV4-3,CASSQDVGRSNEQYF
TRBJ2-3,19,TRBV4-3,CASSQESRLGGSTTDTQYF
TRBJ2-1,16,TRBV5-1,CASSLVTPSSYNEQFF
TRBJ2-3,16,TRBV7-9,CASSPLHVQATDTQYF
TRBJ1-6,17,TRBV18,CASSRGTGGPYNSPLHF
TRBJ2-1,15,TRBV27,CASSPGPPSYNEQFF
TRBJ1-5,14,TRBV27,CASSSSGEHQPQHF
TRBJ2-1,15,TRBV27,CASSLIPGLVDEQFF
TRBJ2-1,15,TRBV5-4,CASSLGQGPYNEQFF
TRBJ2-1,16,TRBV14,CASSHRDRGINNEQFF
TRBJ2-1,13,TRBV7-8,CASTLQEAGQQFF
TRBJ2-1,14,TRBV15,CATSRDLRRDYFFF
TRBJ2-3,15,TRBV18,CASSPTGVGTDTQYF
TRBJ2-1,13,TRBV7-2,CASSPNLADEQFF
TRBJ2-5,15,TRBV5-6,CASSSLTGGWKTQYF
TRBJ2-7,14,TRBV28,CASSSGTEFYEQYF
TRBJ2-6,15,TRBV27,CASKSWSSGANVLTF
TRBJ1-1,18,TRBV7-2,CASSPRAVGGSGNTEAFF
TRBJ1-3,15,TRBV13,CASRAWTNSGNTIYF
TRBJ1-6,14,TRBV14,CASSSLGGDSPLHF
TRBJ2-1,15,TRBV10-1,CASSEAWGAQSEQFF
TRBJ2-7,15,TRBV6-1,CASSESSGSSYEQYF
TRBJ1-6,15,TRBV27,CASSWGTGFDSPLHF
TRBJ2-1,18,TRBV5-6,CASSFFISSGSSYNEQFF
TRBJ1-1,13,TRBV9,CASSPTGSPEAFF
TRBJ1-2,15,TRBV28,CASSSPVQGYYGYTF
TRBJ1-5,17,TRBV5-6,CASSFFRIDRGNQPQHF
TRBJ1-2,13,TRBV6-5,CASSYKLNYGYTF
TRBJ2-7,14,TRBV9,CASSAKANFYEQYF
TRBJ2-7,12,TRBV6-5,CASSPGSYEQYF
TRBJ1-3,16,TRBV2,CASSRQGTIQGNTIYF
TRBJ1-3,18,TRBV4-2,CASSQEVGVSRAGNTIYF
TRBJ1-5,15,TRBV15,CATSTTGGYNQPQHF
TRBJ1-5,14,TRBV27,CASSLSPLEKPQHF
TRBJ1-2,13,TRBV28,CASRIRGDYGYTF